The 13 T cell receptor beta chains in this list originate from one sample, sequenced in a study of cytomegalovirus exposure and HLA in healthy donors. PCR used 60 Vbeta primers and 13 Jbeta primers. Assay: immunoSEQ multiplex PCR; the TCRdb copy retains only in-frame clones and omits some. The profile shows roughly 130,000 clones, approximately 86% of them singletons. The sample consisted of PBMCs. The receptors shown here come from a boy aged 5-17 years in good health and CMV-seronegative.

The genes are TRBV11-2 and TRBJ1-1; D uncertain. Germline V gives CDR1 SGHAT, CDR2 FQNNGV. The CDR3 is made up of 15 amino acids. V was pared by 1 base and J by 0 bases, with 9 bases between. CDR3 sequence reads: CASSLVGEMNTEAFF. Written as DNA, the CDR3 is TGTGCCAGCAGCTTAGTTGGAGAGATGAACACTGAAGCTTTCTTT.

This clone was found once. This sequence joins TRBV7-2 and TRBJ2-7, with D perhaps matching TRBD1 (6 bases). Trimming left V 7 bases short and J 4 bases short, with 20 bases between. Germline V lookup: CDR1 SGHTA, CDR2 FQGNSA. The CDR3 has 15 amino acids. CDR3 residues: CASKLVGQRPYEQYF. In DNA form, the CDR3 reads TGTGCCAGCAAGCTTGTAGGACAGAGACCGTACGAGCAGTACTTC.

The V gene is TRBV2, the J gene TRBJ2-7; 9 bases map to TRBD1. The CDR3 is 14 amino acids. Germline V gene sequence: CDR1 SNHLY, CDR2 FYNNEI. Germline trimming cut 4 bases from V and 3 bases from J; bases unmatched to any gene: 4. The CDR3 is CASSARDRVYEQYF. CDR3 sequence (DNA): TGTGCCAGCAGTGCCCGGGACAGGGTCTACGAGCAGTACTTC.

The gene calls are TRBV6-5 and TRBJ2-2; TRBD2 aligns across 7 bases. This CDR3 has 14 amino acids. Trimming at V came to 5 bases and at J to 5 bases, leaving 5 bases not matched to a gene. CDR1 and CDR2 (germline): MNHEY, SVGAGI. CDR3 region: CASSGAGGTGELFF. The CDR3, as DNA: TGTGCCAGCAGTGGTGCCGGGGGGACCGGGGAGCTGTTTTTT.

The J gene is TRBJ1-2, the V gene TRBV30, with TRBD1 as a possible D gene (5 bases). Trimming removed 0 bases at V and 2 bases at J, with 10 bases between. This CDR3 is built from 14 residues. Germline V lookup: CDR1 GTSNPN, CDR2 SVGIG (reference sequence). As DNA, the CDR3 is TGTGCCTGGAGTGTACAACGGGGGAACTATGGCTACACCTTC. Protein: CAWSVQRGNYGYTF.

This chain connects TRBV5-4 to TRBJ2-1; 11 nucleotides line up with TRBD2. This CDR3 has 15 residues. J lost 4 bases, V lost 4 bases, and 4 bases had no gene match. The germline V gene encodes CDR1 SGHNT and CDR2 YYREEE (reference sequence). The CDR3 DNA is TGTGCCAGCAGCCTAGGGACTAGCGGATACAATGAGCAGTTCTTC. This encodes CASSLGTSGYNEQFF.

The rearrangement uses TRBV7-9 and TRBJ1-1; D not resolved. The CDR3 is 15 amino acids. Trimming left V 4 bases short and J 1 base short, with 13 bases between. Germline V lookup: CDR1 SEHNR, CDR2 FQNEAQ (reference sequence). The CDR3 loop reads CASSYGRESNTEAFF. The CDR3 DNA reads TGTGCCAGCAGCTACGGCCGGGAATCGAACACTGAAGCTTTCTTT.

This rearrangement joins TRBV6-5 to TRBJ1-5; 9 bases match TRBD1. V lost 0 bases to trimming and J lost 6 bases; unmatched junction nucleotides: 3. The CDR3 has 15 residues. The germline CDR1 and CDR2 sequences are MNHEY and SVGAGI. CDR3: CASSYSGQGFQPQHF. The CDR3 DNA reads as TGTGCCAGCAGTTACTCGGGACAGGGTTTTCAGCCCCAGCATTTT.

The V and J genes are TRBV13 and TRBJ2-1; TRBD2 matches at 7 bases. The CDR3 is made up of 15 amino acids. Germline V lookup: CDR1 PRHDT, CDR2 FYEKMQ (reference sequence). V lost 1 base, J lost 3 bases, and 3 bases stayed unmatched. CDR3 region: CASSLAGTNYNEQFF. The CDR3 DNA reads TGTGCCAGCAGCTTAGCTGGGACTAACTACAATGAGCAGTTCTTC. The full variable domain, its missing parts supplied by reference TRBV13 and TRBJ2-1, is AAGVIQSPRHLIKEKRETATLKCYPIPRHDTVYWYQQGPGQDPQFLISFYEKMQSDKGSIPDRFSAQQFSDYHSELNMSSLELGDSALYFCASSLAGTNYNEQFFGPGTRLTVL.

The J gene is TRBJ2-1, the V gene TRBV9, with 10 bases lining up with TRBD2. The CDR3 runs 16 residues. Germline CDR1 is SGDLS and CDR2 is YYNGEE. Unmatched junction bases numbered 3, after V lost 0 bases and J lost 3 bases. CDR3 residues: CASSVAAGGDYNEQFF. CDR3 nucleotides: TGTGCCAGCAGCGTAGCAGCGGGAGGGGACTACAATGAGCAGTTCTTC.

This chain connects TRBV20-1 to TRBJ1-1; D might be TRBD1 (5 bases). Germline V gene lookup returns CDR1 DFQATT and CDR2 SNEGSKA (reference sequence). This CDR3 contains 11 residues. V lost 5 bases and J lost 5, with 9 bases in between. CDR3 DNA: TGCAGTGCTCTTGACAGAACTGAAGCTTTCTTT. Its translation is CSALDRTEAFF.

This clone was seen more than once but under ten times. The chain carries TRBV7-9 and TRBJ1-3; 8 bases fit TRBD1. Germline V gene lookup returns CDR1 SEHNR and CDR2 FQNEAQ (reference sequence). The CDR3 loop spans 15 amino acids. V trimming: 5 bases; J trimming: 2 bases; junction bases outside the gene matches: 5. The CDR3 nucleotides are TGTGCCAGCAGCCTCGACAGGGGACCTGGAAACACCATATATTTT. It specifies CASSLDRGPGNTIYF.

The chain couples TRBV15 to TRBJ2-1, with D maybe TRBD2 (6 bases). CDR3 length: 15 residues. Trimming pared 3 bases from V and 0 bases from J, leaving 9 bases between. Germline V lookup: CDR1 LNHNV, CDR2 YYDKDF (reference sequence). This chain's CDR3 is CATSRGLDSYNEQFF. CDR3 DNA sequence: TGTGCCACCAGCAGGGGACTGGACTCCTACAATGAGCAGTTCTTC.